Listed below are T cell receptor beta chains from one sample, sequenced in a study of blood T cell repertoires in COVID-19. Generated by immunoSEQ multiplex PCR, the TCRdb table keeps only in-frame clones and is missing some. The table includes nearly 11,000 clones, 75% to 90% detected once. The specimen sequenced was peripheral blood. The receptors come from a human donor in a cohort sampled during active COVID-19. The CDR3 runs from the conserved cysteine through the conserved F or W. The D gene is left open where the match is weak. The size field is filled for only some rows; it gives once, few, many or a size class.

size	D	V	J	CDR3	DNA
once	TRBD2	TRBV20-1	TRBJ2-7	CSASSSGSYEQYF	TGCAGTGCTAGTTCTAGCGGCTCCTACGAGCAGTACTTC
NA	TRBD1	TRBV28	TRBJ1-5	CASSTAGQGSNQPQHF	TGTGCCAGCAGCACCGCGGGACAGGGAAGCAATCAGCCCCAGCATTTT
NA	TRBD2	TRBV6-2/TRBV6-3	TRBJ2-1	CASSTSSSGRRNEQFF	TGTGCCAGCAGTACGTCCTCTAGCGGGAGGAGAAATGAGCAGTTCTTC
NA	TRBD1	TRBV18	TRBJ1-1	CASSPTQGALVNTEAFF	TGTGCCAGCTCACCAACACAGGGGGCTCTAGTGAACACTGAAGCTTTCTTT
NA	NA	TRBV12-3/TRBV12-4	TRBJ2-3	CASCGAVDTQYF	TGTGCCAGCTGTGGAGCGGTAGATACGCAGTATTTT
once	NA	TRBV6-1	TRBJ2-2	CASSESPGSPGELFF	TGTGCCAGCAGTGAAAGTCCCGGGAGCCCCGGGGAGCTGTTTTTT
NA	TRBD1	TRBV2	TRBJ1-5	CASRGEQGAGSNQPQHF	TGTGCCAGCAGAGGGGAACAGGGGGCGGGGAGCAATCAGCCCCAGCATTTT
NA	TRBD1	TRBV28	TRBJ2-7	CASSTNGQGAREQYF	TGTGCCAGCAGTACTAATGGACAGGGGGCGCGCGAGCAGTACTTC
NA	TRBD2	TRBV7-2	TRBJ2-1	CASSRGLASYNEQFF	TGTGCCAGCAGCCGCGGACTAGCGAGTTACAATGAGCAGTTCTTC
NA	NA	TRBV9	TRBJ1-6	CASSVAGTVNSPLHF	TGTGCCAGCAGCGTAGCTGGGACTGTAAATTCACCCCTCCACTTT
NA	NA	TRBV25-1	TRBJ1-1	CASNQVGQFAEAFF	TGTGCCAGCAATCAGGTCGGACAGTTCGCTGAAGCTTTCTTT
few	NA	TRBV5-6	TRBJ2-7	CASSLAGDEQYF	TGTGCCAGCAGCTTGGCCGGGGACGAGCAGTACTTC
NA	TRBD2	TRBV4-2	TRBJ2-4	CASSQPGTSGPGHF	TGTGCCAGCAGCCAGCCCGGGACTAGCGGGCCTGGGCACTTC
NA	NA	TRBV19	TRBJ2-7	CASSLDIEGDEQYF	TGTGCCAGTAGCCTTGATATAGAGGGCGACGAGCAGTACTTC
once	TRBD1	TRBV5-1	TRBJ1-2	CASSLERGQGYGYTF	TGCGCCAGCAGCTTGGAAAGGGGACAGGGCTATGGCTACACCTTC
NA	TRBD1	TRBV5-1	TRBJ2-1	CASSLAYQGARNNEQFF	TGCGCCAGCAGCTTGGCCTATCAGGGGGCGCGGAACAATGAGCAGTTCTTC
NA	NA	TRBV18	TRBJ2-1	CASSPPNFYNEQFF	TGTGCCAGCTCACCACCTAATTTCTACAATGAGCAGTTCTTC
NA	NA	TRBV11-3	TRBJ1-6	CASSPVTQTANSPLHF	TGTGCCAGCAGCCCAGTGACGCAGACAGCCAATTCACCCCTCCACTTT
NA	NA	TRBV10-3	TRBJ2-2	CAISESAFRRGLCLTGELFF	TGTGCCATCAGTGAGTCAGCTTTCCGCAGGGGTCTTTGTCTAACCGGGGAGCTGTTTTTT
NA	TRBD1	TRBV28	TRBJ1-1	CASSRTGLERKAFF	TGTGCCAGCAGCCGGACAGGGCTTGAGCGTAAAGCTTTCTTT
NA	NA	TRBV6-1	TRBJ2-2	CASSEARNSGNTGELFF	TGTGCCAGCAGTGAAGCGCGGAATAGCGGGAACACCGGGGAGCTGTTTTTT
NA	NA	TRBV6-5	TRBJ1-6	CASSWGVPYNSPLHF	TGTGCCAGCAGTTGGGGGGTTCCCTATAATTCACCCCTCCACTTT
few	NA	TRBV4-2	TRBJ1-2	CASSQDSGRNYGYTF	TGTGCCAGCAGCCAAGATTCCGGCAGGAACTATGGCTACACCTTC
NA	TRBD2	TRBV11-2	TRBJ2-3	CASSPREAGKPDTQYF	TGTGCCAGCAGCCCCCGGGAAGCGGGGAAGCCAGATACGCAGTATTTT
NA	TRBD2	TRBV19	TRBJ2-1	CASSISGRAGLHEQFF	TGTGCCAGTAGTATTAGCGGGAGGGCTGGTCTCCATGAGCAGTTCTTC
NA	TRBD2	TRBV7-2	TRBJ2-1	CASSLNSGTDNEQFF	TGTGCCAGCAGCTTAAATAGCGGGACGGACAATGAGCAGTTCTTC
NA	NA	TRBV3-1/TRBV3-2	TRBJ2-5	CASKQAGVETQYF	TGTGCCAGCAAACAGGCAGGAGTGGAGACCCAGTACTTC
NA	TRBD1	TRBV27	TRBJ1-5	CASSITTGMDQPQHF	TGTGCCAGCAGTATCACGACAGGGATGGATCAGCCCCAGCATTTT
NA	TRBD1	TRBV11-3	TRBJ2-6	CASSYGQGNSGANVLTF	TGTGCCAGCAGTTACGGACAGGGTAACTCTGGGGCCAACGTCCTGACTTTC
NA	NA	TRBV19	TRBJ2-7	CASSIGPTGEQYF	TGTGCCAGTAGTATAGGACCAACGGGGGAGCAGTACTTC
NA	TRBD1	TRBV25-1	TRBJ2-2	CASKTGSTNTGELFF	TGTGCCAGCAAGACAGGGAGCACGAACACCGGGGAGCTGTTTTTT
NA	TRBD2	TRBV29-1	TRBJ2-1	CSVGGPSGRASEQFF	TGCAGCGTCGGGGGACCAAGCGGGAGGGCCAGTGAGCAGTTCTTC
NA	TRBD1	TRBV14	TRBJ2-2	CASSQDQGARAGELFF	TGTGCCAGCAGCCAAGACCAGGGGGCTAGGGCCGGGGAGCTGTTTTTT
NA	TRBD1	TRBV6-5	TRBJ2-7	CASSKNRGRDEQYF	TGTGCCAGCAGTAAAAACAGGGGGCGAGACGAGCAGTACTTC
NA	NA	TRBV21-1	TRBJ2-3	CASMTSVAGEATDTQYF	TGTGCCAGCATGACTAGTGTAGCGGGAGAAGCCACAGATACGCAGTATTTT
NA	NA	TRBV28	TRBJ2-7	CASSLLSYEQYF	TGTGCCAGCAGTTTACTTTCCTACGAGCAGTACTTC
once	NA	TRBV5-5	TRBJ2-5	CASSLGPGGPETQYF	TGTGCCAGCAGCTTAGGCCCGGGGGGCCCAGAGACCCAGTACTTC
NA	TRBD2	TRBV7-8	TRBJ2-1	CASSSLLPLSGRFNEQFF	TGTGCCAGCAGCTCCCTACTCCCCCTTAGCGGGAGGTTTAATGAGCAGTTCTTC
NA	TRBD2	TRBV5-1	TRBJ2-7	CASSLGLAGYPLDGEQYF	TGCGCCAGCAGCCTAGGACTAGCGGGATACCCCCTGGATGGCGAGCAGTACTTC
NA	NA	TRBV18	TRBJ2-1	CASSDERRYEQFF	TGTGCCAGCTCGGACGAAAGGAGGTATGAGCAGTTCTTC
NA	TRBD1	TRBV5-4	TRBJ2-7	CASSSKGGKATYEQYF	TGTGCCAGCAGCTCAAAAGGGGGCAAAGCCACCTACGAGCAGTACTTC
NA	TRBD2	TRBV4-1	TRBJ2-2	CASSPARGRRGAGELFF	TGCGCCAGCAGCCCGGCCAGAGGTCGACGGGGGGCCGGGGAGCTGTTTTTT
NA	TRBD2	TRBV20-1	TRBJ2-1	CSASEASGYNEQFF	TGCAGTGCTAGTGAGGCTAGCGGGTACAATGAGCAGTTCTTC
NA	NA	TRBV19	TRBJ2-2	CASSIPQLSAGRAGELFF	TGTGCCAGTAGTATACCCCAACTTTCGGCTGGGCGCGCCGGGGAGCTGTTTTTT
NA	TRBD1	TRBV6-5	TRBJ1-2	CASRPHRDSSYGYTF	TGTGCCAGCAGACCCCACCGGGACAGCTCTTATGGCTACACCTTC
once	NA	TRBV12-5	TRBJ2-2	CASGRDWANTGELFF	TGTGCTAGTGGCCGGGACTGGGCAAACACCGGGGAGCTGTTTTTT
NA	TRBD2	TRBV7-9	TRBJ2-2	CASSFLGLAGVGAGELFF	TGTGCCAGCAGCTTCCTAGGACTAGCGGGAGTAGGGGCCGGGGAGCTGTTTTTT
NA	TRBD2	TRBV18	TRBJ2-7	CASSSGSYEQYF	TGTGCCAGCTCTAGCGGGAGTTACGAGCAGTACTTC